These T cell receptor beta chains were read from a single sample in a study of HIV-infected patients and healthy controls. TCRdb re-derived calls from the 5' RACE reads in MiXCR, one entry per CDR3 protein. Here the sample spans under 70,000 distinct CDR3 sequences, 15% to 20% being singletons. The sequenced material came from CD4+ T cells from blood. The receptors stem from a human donor in good health. Both conserved end residues are trimmed from each CDR3. Each record gives: J gene, V gene, CDR3 protein.

J: TRBJ1-2; V: TRBV25-1; CDR3: ASGAGDRTYGYT
J: TRBJ2-7; V: TRBV6-5; CDR3: ASSPGTGPSFYEQY
J: TRBJ2-7; V: TRBV10-2; CDR3: ASRAPGTGAYEQY
J: TRBJ1-2; V: TRBV10-2; CDR3: ASSEDRRGTVTNYGYT
J: TRBJ2-2; V: TRBV30; CDR3: AWSSSGELF
J: TRBJ2-3; V: TRBV12-3/TRBV12-4; CDR3: ASSSSGGAADTQY
J: TRBJ2-7; V: TRBV15; CDR3: ATSPRTNSYEQY
J: TRBJ2-7; V: TRBV3-1; CDR3: ASSQEKGQY
J: TRBJ2-3; V: TRBV6-2/TRBV6-3; CDR3: ASRERGSGSNTDTQY
J: TRBJ2-7; V: TRBV24-1; CDR3: ATSDFPYEQY
J: TRBJ1-1; V: TRBV29-1; CDR3: SVGPGTTTEAF
J: TRBJ2-1; V: TRBV7-9; CDR3: ASSLKYRAETDEQF
J: TRBJ2-3; V: TRBV10-3; CDR3: AISEGAGVRTDTQY
J: TRBJ2-2; V: TRBV7-2; CDR3: ASNRKPNTGELF
J: TRBJ1-2; V: TRBV5-4; CDR3: ASSFRGSYGYT